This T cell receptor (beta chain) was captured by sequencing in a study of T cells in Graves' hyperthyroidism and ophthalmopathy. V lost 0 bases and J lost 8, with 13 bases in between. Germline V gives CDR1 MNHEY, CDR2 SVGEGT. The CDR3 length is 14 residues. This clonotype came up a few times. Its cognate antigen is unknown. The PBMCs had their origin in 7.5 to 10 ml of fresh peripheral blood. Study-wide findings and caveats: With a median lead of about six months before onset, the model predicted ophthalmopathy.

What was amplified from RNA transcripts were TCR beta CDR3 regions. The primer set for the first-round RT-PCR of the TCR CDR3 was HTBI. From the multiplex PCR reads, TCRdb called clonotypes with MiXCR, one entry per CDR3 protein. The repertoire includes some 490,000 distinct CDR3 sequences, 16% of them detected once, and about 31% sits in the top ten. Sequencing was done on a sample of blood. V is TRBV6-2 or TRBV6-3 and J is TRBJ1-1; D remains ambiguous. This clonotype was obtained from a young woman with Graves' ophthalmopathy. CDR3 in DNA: TGTGCCAGCAGTTACTCAGCCGGACCAAAAGAAGCTTTCTTT. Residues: CASSYSAGPKEAFF.